Here is one T cell receptor beta chain with its context. Its antigen is undetermined. The PCR used 60 Vbeta and 13 Jbeta primers. Sequenced by immunoSEQ multiplex PCR; TCRdb stores in-frame clones only, minus some. The sample yields over 150,000 clones, roughly 80% seen once. The data originate from a study of cytomegalovirus exposure and HLA in healthy donors. Findings and caveats of the study: Later analysis suggested links between common viral pathogens and several top significant clusters. In an earlier analysis, about 90% or about 30%: the productive usage of most TCR beta V segments.

V shed 0 bases and J 13 bases; nucleotides not matched to a gene: 5. CDR1 is MGHRA and CDR2 is YSYEKL in the germline V gene. The CDR3 totals 13 residues. This chain links TRBV4-1 with TRBJ1-1, with 10 bases fitting TRBD1. The sequenced material came from PBMCs. The sequence derives from a boy aged 5-17 years in good health and CMV-seronegative. This CDR3 reads CASSQDGTGDDFF. In DNA form, the CDR3 reads TGCGCCAGCAGCCAAGATGGGACAGGGGACGATTTCTTT.